This T cell receptor (beta chain) emerged from a study of blood T cell repertoires in COVID-19. Overall study context: COVID-19 samples, acute and convalescent, were from the United States, Italy and Spain. PBMCs, B-cell-depleted T cells, or T cells were the source of the cDNA or gDNA that made up the material.

This CDR3 region has 13 residues. CDR1 is SGHDN and CDR2 is FVKESK in the germline V gene. Trimming took 0 bases from V and 7 from J, leaving 8 bases between them. Per the original methods: How many nucleated cells were present was estimated from reference gene primer amplification. Only in-frame clones appear in the TCRdb table, and some are missing; sequencing was by immunoSEQ multiplex PCR. D and trimming were read from the DNA, whereas the V and J calls and clone size are those reported in that table. The sample yields fewer than 700,000 clones, approximately 88% seen once. Patients from Seattle were sampled longitudinally, starting during active infection.

This receptor was obtained from a woman between 50 and 59 years old with COVID-19, enrolled during active disease. The rearrangement uses TRBV14 and TRBJ2-3; maybe TRBD2 (5 bases). Sequencing used peripheral blood. The CDR3, as DNA: TGTGCCAGCAGCCAAGAACGGAGGAATACGCAGTATTTT. Residues: CASSQERRNTQYF.